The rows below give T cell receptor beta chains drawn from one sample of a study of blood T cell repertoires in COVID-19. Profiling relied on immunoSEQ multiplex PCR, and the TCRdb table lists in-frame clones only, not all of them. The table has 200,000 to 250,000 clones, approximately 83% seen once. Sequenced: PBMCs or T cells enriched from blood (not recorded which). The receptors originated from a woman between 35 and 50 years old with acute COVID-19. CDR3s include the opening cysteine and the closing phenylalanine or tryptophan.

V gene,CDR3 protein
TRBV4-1,CASSKLAEDNEQFF
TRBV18,CASSLDQGIGTEAFF
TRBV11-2,CASSPWEAGAEAFF
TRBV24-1,CATSDKPGLTSSYEQYF
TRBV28,CASSFRTSGVLTDTQYF
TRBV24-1,CATSDVNQETQYF
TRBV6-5,CASWTSGSTDTQYF
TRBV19,CASSALNRGNNQPQHF
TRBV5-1,CASRLGSTGELFF
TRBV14,CASSQVSRRLEQFF
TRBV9,CASSVVGGPLTGELFF
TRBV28,CASSLRTGANEKLFF
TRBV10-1,CASSESTSTDTQYF
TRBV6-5,CASSYRTSGRKTQYF
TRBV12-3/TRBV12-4,CASSPGRHEAFF
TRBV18,CASSPTSSAGIFTDTQYF